This entry describes one T cell receptor (beta chain). The sample belongs to a study of blood T cell repertoires in COVID-19. Original processing notes: Estimation of nucleated cell counts was performed using reference gene primer amplification. Method: immunoSEQ multiplex PCR; TCRdb's copy keeps in-frame clones and lacks some. V and J calls and clone size are those listed in that table; D and trimming were worked out from the DNA. Of approximately 270,000 clones listed, roughly 80% are singletons. The CDR3 length is 14 residues. The germline gives CDR1 MDHEN, CDR2 SYDVKM. Trimming removed 6 bases at V and 5 bases at J, with 16 bases between.

Sequencing was carried out using peripheral blood. The chain joins TRBV28 to TRBJ1-2, with D tentatively TRBD1 (5 bases). The TCR was taken from a person aged 65 to 85 with COVID-19, enrolled during active disease. The CDR3: CASSLLGEGYGYTF. For the CDR3, the DNA is TGTGCCAGCAGCCTTCTAGGGGAGGGGTATGGCTACACCTTC.